Listed below are T cell receptor beta chains from one sample, sequenced in a study of T cell clonotyping in hematopoietic cell transplantation. Here immunoSEQ multiplex PCR was the method, and the copy in TCRdb shows in-frame clones only, minus some. This table has approximately 970 clones, roughly 64% appearing once. The material was peripheral blood mononuclear cells, obtained 30 days after allogeneic stem cell transplant. The receptors come from a male patient aged 55 to 69 who had an allogeneic stem cell transplant, so the T cells may come from the graft donor. Some clones in this sample may be carry-over from other donors' samples. CDR3s include the opening cysteine and the closing phenylalanine or tryptophan. D genes are given only for firm matches. Clone size is shown for a subset of rows, as once, few, many or a class of expanded clone.

j_call: TRBJ2-5; d_call: TRBD2; clone_size: once; v_call: TRBV7-6; cdr3_nt: TGTGCCAGCAGCTTAAACTTTCCGGGGGGTTCCCAAGAGACCCAGTACTTC; cdr3_aa: CASSLNFPGGSQETQYF
j_call: TRBJ2-3; d_call: TRBD2; clone_size: -; v_call: TRBV9; cdr3_nt: TGTGCCAGCTCCCCGTTATTGGCGGGGGGACTCACAGATACGCAGTATTTT; cdr3_aa: CASSPLLAGGLTDTQYF
j_call: TRBJ2-7; d_call: TRBD1; clone_size: few; v_call: TRBV29-1; cdr3_nt: TGCAGCGTCTCCGACAGGGGGCCCAACTACGAGCAGTACTTC; cdr3_aa: CSVSDRGPNYEQYF
j_call: TRBJ1-2; d_call: -; clone_size: few; v_call: TRBV29-1; cdr3_nt: TGCAGCGTTGAAGGCTTACGGGGCTCTAACTATGGCTACACCTTC; cdr3_aa: CSVEGLRGSNYGYTF
j_call: TRBJ2-1; d_call: -; clone_size: -; v_call: TRBV2; cdr3_nt: TGTGCCAGCAGGCGGACAGAAAACAATGAGCAGTTCTTC; cdr3_aa: CASRRTENNEQFF
j_call: TRBJ1-4; d_call: -; clone_size: few; v_call: TRBV5-1; cdr3_nt: TGCGCCAGCAGCTTGGAGTCCAGGGCGGAAAAACTGTTTTTT; cdr3_aa: CASSLESRAEKLFF
j_call: TRBJ2-3; d_call: -; clone_size: -; v_call: TRBV21-1; cdr3_nt: TGTGCCAGCAGCAAAAGTGGCTTTGGCACAGATACGCAGTATTTT; cdr3_aa: CASSKSGFGTDTQYF
j_call: TRBJ2-7; d_call: -; clone_size: -; v_call: TRBV30; cdr3_nt: TGTGCCTGTCTAAAGGGGTTCGACGAGCAGTACTTC; cdr3_aa: CACLKGFDEQYF
j_call: TRBJ2-5; d_call: TRBD1; clone_size: -; v_call: TRBV25-1; cdr3_nt: TGTGCCAGCAGTGATAGGACTACGGACAGGGCTGGGCAAGAGACCCAGTACTTC; cdr3_aa: CASSDRTTDRAGQETQYF
j_call: TRBJ2-7; d_call: -; clone_size: -; v_call: TRBV5-1; cdr3_nt: TGCGCCAGCAGCTTGGGTGGCAGGGGCAACGAGCAGTACTTC; cdr3_aa: CASSLGGRGNEQYF
j_call: TRBJ2-3; d_call: TRBD2; clone_size: -; v_call: TRBV9; cdr3_nt: TGTGCCAGCAGCGTAGATCCTAGCGGTGGAACTAGCACAGATACGCAGTATTTT; cdr3_aa: CASSVDPSGGTSTDTQYF
j_call: TRBJ1-2; d_call: -; clone_size: -; v_call: TRBV25-1; cdr3_nt: TGTGCCAGCAGTGGAGGGTATGGCTACACCTTC; cdr3_aa: CASSGGYGYTF
j_call: TRBJ2-7; d_call: -; clone_size: few; v_call: TRBV21-1; cdr3_nt: TGTGCCAGCAGCAAAAGGAGGACAGGGGGCGGATTGGTCTACGAGCAGTACTTC; cdr3_aa: CASSKRRTGGGLVYEQYF
j_call: TRBJ1-2; d_call: -; clone_size: -; v_call: TRBV5-1; cdr3_nt: TGCGCCAGCAGCTTGAGCGGGTCGGGAAGCTATGGCTACACCTTC; cdr3_aa: CASSLSGSGSYGYTF
j_call: TRBJ1-1; d_call: -; clone_size: few; v_call: TRBV2; cdr3_nt: TGTGCCAGCAGTGCAGCAGGCGGAAGCACCCTGAACACTGAAGCTTTCTTT; cdr3_aa: CASSAAGGSTLNTEAFF
j_call: TRBJ1-6; d_call: -; clone_size: -; v_call: TRBV10-3; cdr3_nt: TGTGCCACTACTCGGGTCGACAGTACACCCCTCCACTTT; cdr3_aa: CATTRVDSTPLHF
j_call: TRBJ2-1; d_call: -; clone_size: large; v_call: TRBV10-1; cdr3_nt: TGCGCCAGCAGTGAGTCGGTGACCGTCTCCTACAATGAGCAGTTCTTC; cdr3_aa: CASSESVTVSYNEQFF
j_call: TRBJ2-3; d_call: -; clone_size: -; v_call: TRBV9; cdr3_nt: TGTGCCAGCAGCGTATACGGGGGCGAGGCCACAGATACGCAGTATTTT; cdr3_aa: CASSVYGGEATDTQYF
j_call: TRBJ1-5; d_call: -; clone_size: -; v_call: TRBV19; cdr3_nt: TGTGCCAGTAGTACACAGGGAGATCAGCCCCAGCATTTT; cdr3_aa: CASSTQGDQPQHF
j_call: TRBJ2-3; d_call: -; clone_size: -; v_call: TRBV19; cdr3_nt: TGTGCCAGTAAACGTGGCCGCCGATCGGTAGATACGCAGTATTTT; cdr3_aa: CASKRGRRSVDTQYF
j_call: TRBJ1-1; d_call: -; clone_size: -; v_call: TRBV11-3; cdr3_nt: TGTGCCAGCAGCTTAGCGAGCTGGGGGACTGAAGCTTTCTTT; cdr3_aa: CASSLASWGTEAFF
j_call: TRBJ2-3; d_call: -; clone_size: -; v_call: TRBV5-5; cdr3_nt: TGTGCCAGCAGCTTACGGCCACACCCAGATACGCAGTATTTT; cdr3_aa: CASSLRPHPDTQYF
j_call: TRBJ1-2; d_call: -; clone_size: few; v_call: TRBV7-9; cdr3_nt: TGTGCCAGCAGCTCCTCGACAGAACCCTACACCTTC; cdr3_aa: CASSSSTEPYTF
j_call: TRBJ2-1; d_call: TRBD2; clone_size: large; v_call: TRBV29-1; cdr3_nt: TGCAGCGTCCAGGGACTAGCGGGGGCCTCGTACTCCTACAATGAGCAGTTCTTC; cdr3_aa: CSVQGLAGASYSYNEQFF
j_call: TRBJ1-6; d_call: -; clone_size: -; v_call: TRBV27; cdr3_nt: TGTGCCAGTAGGGTTGGAACCTATAATTCACCCCTCCACTTT; cdr3_aa: CASRVGTYNSPLHF